This entry lists 32 T cell receptor beta chains sequenced from one sample in a study of blood T cell repertoires in COVID-19. The repertoire was sequenced with immunoSEQ multiplex PCR; TCRdb's copy has only in-frame clones and lacks some. The sample shows over 250,000 clones, 88% of them seen only once. The specimen was peripheral blood. These receptors all come from a man aged 55 to 69 who had recovered from COVID-19.

The chain carries TRBV24-1 and TRBJ2-3; 8 bases match TRBD2. V shed 4 bases and J 6 bases; nucleotides not matched to a gene: 8. The V gene's germline CDR1 is KGHDR and CDR2 SFDVKD. This CDR3 is 15 amino acids long. CDR3 in DNA: TGTGCCACCAGTGACCCAGCGGGGGACACGGATACGCAGTATTTT. Amino acid sequence: CATSDPAGDTDTQYF.

V usage is TRBV28 and J usage is TRBJ1-1; TRBD1 matches at 8 bases. The CDR3 runs 17 residues. Germline trimming cut 5 bases from V and 1 base from J; bases unmatched to any gene: 12. Germline V gene lookup returns CDR1 MDHEN and CDR2 SYDVKM. CDR3 region: CASSPSGTGSGNTEAFF. Written as DNA, the CDR3 is TGTGCCAGCAGTCCGTCCGGGACAGGCAGTGGGAACACTGAAGCTTTCTTT.

The chain is built from TRBV19 and TRBJ1-2; no definite D call. V shed 1 base and J shed 2 bases, with 8 bases lying between them. Per the germline V gene, CDR1 is LNHDA and CDR2 is SQIVND (reference sequence). The CDR3 covers 14 residues. The CDR3 loop is CASSIAAGNYGYTF. The CDR3 DNA sequence: TGTGCCAGTAGTATAGCAGCGGGAAACTATGGCTACACCTTC.

J is TRBJ1-1 and V is TRBV27; 8 nucleotides agree with TRBD1. CDR3 length: 14 amino acids. Germline CDR1 reads MNHEY; CDR2 reads SMNVEV (reference sequence). The J segment lost 3 bases and the V segment lost 6 bases, leaving 6 bases of the junction unmatched. CDR3 sequence: CASRWGQDDTEAFF. The CDR3 nucleotides are TGTGCCAGCAGGTGGGGACAGGACGACACTGAAGCTTTCTTT.

The chain uses TRBV2 and TRBJ2-1, with 8 bases matching TRBD2. The CDR3 spans 14 residues. Trimming took 7 bases from V and 8 from J; bases not matched to a gene: 10. Per the germline V gene, CDR1 is SNHLY and CDR2 is FYNNEI. The CDR3 DNA follows: TGTGCCAGCACCCGGGGGGGGCGTTCGGATGAGCAGTTCTTC. It is translated as CASTRGGRSDEQFF.

J is TRBJ2-4 and V is TRBV20-1, with TRBD1 identical over 7 bases. CDR1 is DFQATT and CDR2 is SNEGSKA in the germline V gene (reference sequence). V trimming: 3 bases; J trimming: 1 base; junction bases outside the gene matches: 12. CDR3 length: 17 residues. In DNA form, the CDR3 reads TGCAGTGCTAGTGGGGGTACCCAACAGGGGGCCAAAAACATTCAGTACTTC. Its protein product is CSASGGTQQGAKNIQYF.

This clone has only a few counts. The chain links TRBV6-4 to TRBJ1-6, with D possibly TRBD1 on 6 matching bases. This CDR3 is 13 amino acids long. Trimming removed 6 bases at V and 10 bases at J, with 13 bases between. The germline CDR1 and CDR2 sequences are MRHNA and SNTAGT. The CDR3 DNA is TGTGCCAGCAGGGGGGGGGCATCCTCACCCCTCCACTTT. This encodes CASRGGASSPLHF.

This clone was seen only a few times. This chain links TRBV5-1 with TRBJ1-5, with D maybe TRBD1 (5 bases). The CDR3 is made up of 15 amino acids. V gave up 4 bases and J gave up 6 bases, with 17 bases separating them. Germline loops: CDR1 SGHRS, CDR2 YFSETQ. CDR3 loop: CASSPGGAGGQPQHF. Here the CDR3 DNA reads TGCGCCAGCAGCCCGGGAGGGGCCGGGGGTCAGCCCCAGCATTTT. Drawing the rest from reference TRBV5-1 and TRBJ1-5, the complete variable domain is KAGVTQTPRYLIKTRGQQVTLSCSPISGHRSVSWYQQTPGQGLQFLFEYFSETQRNKGNFPGRFSGRQFSNSRSEMNVSTLELGDSALYLCASSPGGAGGQPQHFGDGTRLSIL.

The chain has TRBV6-2 or TRBV6-3 and TRBJ1-2; TRBD1 aligns across 9 bases. CDR1 and CDR2 (germline): MNHEY, SVGEGT. This CDR3 has 16 amino acids. V dropped 2 bases and J dropped 7; count of bases not matched to a gene: 11. In DNA, the CDR3 is TGTGCCAGCAGTTACGAGAGACCGGGACAGGGAGGTGGCTACACCTTC. Its translation: CASSYERPGQGGGYTF.

The chain recombines TRBV21-1 with TRBJ2-2; TRBD1 is the table's D call and was not checked against the DNA. TRBV21-1 is a pseudogene. This CDR3 is built from 15 residues. Here the CDR3 DNA reads TGTGCCAGCAGCAAAAACCCAGGTCGCACCGGGGAGCTGTTTTTT. Its translation: CASSKNPGRTGELFF.

J is TRBJ1-1 and V is TRBV5-1, with TRBD1 matching 7 bases. The CDR3 is made up of 15 amino acids. After removal of 5 bases from V and 0 bases from J, the junction contained 7 bases not matched to a gene. Germline V lookup: CDR1 SGHRS, CDR2 YFSETQ. CDR3 sequence reads: CASRQTQGMNTEAFF. In DNA, the CDR3 is TGCGCCAGCAGACAGACACAGGGGATGAACACTGAAGCTTTCTTT.

V gene TRBV19 combines with J gene TRBJ2-5, with 8 bases identical to TRBD1. CDR1 and CDR2 (germline): LNHDA, SQIVND (reference sequence). V trimming: 10 bases; J trimming: 3 bases; junction bases outside the gene matches: 16. The CDR3 contains 16 residues. CDR3 residues: CATRKRVRGLEETQYF. In DNA, the CDR3 is TGTGCCACCCGAAAAAGGGTCAGGGGGCTGGAAGAGACCCAGTACTTC. The full variable domain, its missing parts supplied by reference TRBV19 and TRBJ2-5, is DGGITQSPKYLFRKEGQNVTLSCEQNLNHDAMYWYRQDPGQGLRLIYYSQIVNDFQKGDIAEGYSVSREKKESFPLTVTSAQKNPTAFYLCATRKRVRGLEETQYFGPGTRLLVL.

The chain combines TRBV3-1 (or the pseudogene TRBV3-2) with TRBJ1-6; 8 bases line up with TRBD1. Germline V gives CDR1 LGHDT, CDR2 YNNKEL (reference sequence). V shed 4 bases and J 13 bases; nucleotides not matched to a gene: 12. CDR3 size: 15 residues. CDR3 DNA sequence: TGTGCCAGCAGCCCTGGGACAGGACGGGGAAGGCCCCTCCACTTT. This encodes CASSPGTGRGRPLHF.

The chain combines TRBV19 with TRBJ1-5; 7 positions agree with TRBD1. Germline lookup yields CDR1 LNHDA and CDR2 SQIVND (reference sequence). The J segment lost 2 bases and the V segment lost 5 bases, leaving 6 bases of the junction unmatched. The CDR3 extends over 15 amino acids. CDR3 sequence (DNA): TGTGCCAGTAGTTTCGACAGGGCGGGCAATCAGCCCCAGCATTTT. Translating it yields CASSFDRAGNQPQHF.

V and J are TRBV2 and TRBJ2-3; D gene unclear. The CDR3 covers 13 residues. V shed 7 bases and J shed 0 bases, with 8 bases lying between them. Germline values: CDR1 SNHLY, CDR2 FYNNEI. CDR3 residues: CASTLGSTDTQYF. Here the CDR3 DNA reads TGTGCCAGCACTCTAGGAAGCACAGATACGCAGTATTTT. The whole variable domain, remainder taken from reference TRBV2 and TRBJ2-3, is EPEVTQTPSHQVTQMGQEVILRCVPISNHLYFYWYRQILGQKVEFLVSFYNNEISEKSEIFDDQFSVERPDGSNFTLKIRSTKLEDSAMYFCASTLGSTDTQYFGPGTRLTVL.

The V and J genes are TRBV9 and TRBJ2-3; 9 nucleotides align to TRBD2. The CDR3 length is 16 residues. With V trimmed by 3 bases and J by 0 bases, 5 bases remained unmatched. Germline lookup yields CDR1 SGDLS and CDR2 YYNGEE. CDR3 sequence: CASSEGLARSTDTQYF. CDR3 nucleotide sequence: TGTGCCAGCAGCGAGGGACTAGCACGGAGCACAGATACGCAGTATTTT.

The chain has TRBV5-6 and TRBJ2-7; D is possibly TRBD2 (5 bases). The CDR3 runs 15 residues. V lost 1 base and J lost 3, with 14 bases in between. The V gene's germline CDR1 is SGHDT and CDR2 YYEEEE. The CDR3 DNA follows: TGTGCCAGCAGCTTGTGGGCGGGCAGTTACTACGAGCAGTACTTC. The encoded protein is CASSLWAGSYYEQYF.

This chain connects TRBV24-1 to TRBJ2-5; 7 nucleotides line up with TRBD1. CDR1 KGHDR and CDR2 SFDVKD come from the germline V gene. V dropped 3 bases and J dropped 3; count of bases not matched to a gene: 6. The CDR3 contains 15 residues. CDR3 protein: CATSDRQQGKETQYF. The CDR3 DNA follows: TGTGCCACCAGTGATCGACAACAGGGGAAAGAGACCCAGTACTTC.

This chain connects TRBV7-9 to TRBJ2-7; 7 nucleotides match TRBD1. V gave up 1 base and J gave up 3 bases; unmatched junction bases: 6. CDR1 and CDR2 (germline): SEHNR, FQNEAQ (reference sequence). The CDR3 loop spans 15 amino acids. The CDR3 coding sequence is TGTGCCAGCAGCTTAGGTTCAGGGGGAGACTACGAGCAGTACTTC. Amino acids: CASSLGSGGDYEQYF.

This clone appeared once. V is TRBV5-1 and J is TRBJ2-1, with a tentative D call TRBD1 (7 bases). The CDR3 runs to 14 residues. Looked up from germline, CDR1 is SGHRS and CDR2 is YFSETQ. V was trimmed by 3 bases and J by 3 bases, leaving 10 bases between them. In DNA, the CDR3 is TGCGCCAGCAGCTGGCGGGACAGCTACAATGAGCAGTTCTTC. Translation: CASSWRDSYNEQFF. The whole variable domain, filled in from reference TRBV5-1 and TRBJ2-1, reads KAGVTQTPRYLIKTRGQQVTLSCSPISGHRSVSWYQQTPGQGLQFLFEYFSETQRNKGNFPGRFSGRQFSNSRSEMNVSTLELGDSALYLCASSWRDSYNEQFFGPGTRLTVL.

This chain links TRBV5-1 with TRBJ1-1; D perhaps matches TRBD1 (6 bases). Trimming removed 0 bases at V and 2 bases at J, with 8 bases between. Germline V gives CDR1 SGHRS, CDR2 YFSETQ. CDR3 length equals 14 residues. The CDR3 reads CASSLGQANTEAFF. The CDR3 DNA is TGCGCCAGCAGCTTGGGACAGGCCAACACTGAAGCTTTCTTT.

The V and J genes are TRBV6-5 and TRBJ2-1, with a tentative D call TRBD2 (6 bases). The V end was cut by 10 bases, the J end by 5 bases, with 18 bases between. Germline values: CDR1 MNHEY, CDR2 SVGAGI. CDR3 length: 14 amino acids. The CDR3 sequence: CATGRRGANNEQFF. CDR3 DNA: TGTGCCACCGGTCGGCGGGGCGCAAACAATGAGCAGTTCTTC.

This chain links TRBV9 with TRBJ1-3; D is perhaps TRBD1 (5 bases). V was clipped by 0 bases and J by 0 bases, with 13 bases between them. CDR3 length equals 17 residues. Germline loops: CDR1 SGDLS, CDR2 YYNGEE. The CDR3 bases are TGTGCCAGCAGCGTAGACCTGGGGGGGAGCTCTGGAAACACCATATATTTT. It translates to CASSVDLGGSSGNTIYF.

In its sample, this clone was seen once. V and J are TRBV14 and TRBJ1-3; the D is unclear. V lost 2 bases and J 3 bases, leaving 8 bases between the germline ends. The CDR3 is 14 residues long. From germline, CDR1 is SGHDN and CDR2 FVKESK. Here the CDR3 reads CASSQQALGNTIYF. CDR3 in DNA: TGTGCCAGCAGCCAACAGGCCCTTGGAAACACCATATATTTT.

In this sample, this clone turned up a few times. This chain connects TRBV7-6 to TRBJ2-1, with D possibly TRBD1 on 6 matching bases. Trimming pared 0 bases from V and 12 bases from J, leaving 18 bases between. This CDR3 spans 15 amino acids. CDR1 is SGHVS and CDR2 is FNYEAQ in the germline V gene. The CDR3 DNA is TGTGCCAGCAGCTTAGCTTTAAGGGGGATCTCCGGGCAGTTCTTC. Its translation: CASSLALRGISGQFF.

The V gene is TRBV13, the J gene TRBJ1-5, with D possibly TRBD1 on 5 matching bases. Trimming pared 2 bases from V and 7 bases from J, leaving 12 bases between. The CDR3 has 14 amino acids. Germline V CDR1 and CDR2: PRHDT, FYEKMQ (reference sequence). CDR3 in amino acids: CASSLRGADQPQHF. CDR3 coding DNA: TGTGCCAGCAGCTTAAGGGGTGCCGACCAGCCCCAGCATTTT.

J is TRBJ2-3 and V is TRBV5-1; 9 bases map to TRBD2. The CDR3 spans 15 residues. The J segment lost 3 bases and the V segment lost 1 base, leaving 3 bases of the junction unmatched. Per germline, CDR1 SGHRS and CDR2 YFSETQ. In DNA form, the CDR3 reads TGCGCCAGCAGCTTGTTGGCGGGGGGGACAGATACGCAGTATTTT. Protein sequence: CASSLLAGGTDTQYF.

This sequence joins TRBV5-5 and TRBJ2-2, with a tentative D call TRBD2 (5 bases). The CDR3 is 13 residues long. The germline V gene has CDR1 SGHKS and CDR2 YYEKEE (reference sequence). V was pared by 2 bases and J by 6 bases, with 8 bases between. The CDR3 nucleotides read TGTGCCAGCAGCTTTTCCGGGGCCGGGGAGCTGTTTTTT. Its protein product is CASSFSGAGELFF.

This clone was counted only a few times. The J gene is TRBJ2-7, the V gene TRBV3-1 (or the pseudogene TRBV3-2), with 7 bases fitting TRBD1. The CDR3 has 17 residues. Germline-derived CDR1 and CDR2 are LGHDT and YNNKEL (reference sequence). The V gene end was trimmed by 1 base and the J gene end by 1 base; junction bases not matched to a gene: 10. CDR3 amino acids: CASSQGNGAGGSYEQYF. In DNA, the CDR3 is TGTGCCAGCAGCCAAGGGAATGGGGCAGGGGGTTCCTACGAGCAGTACTTC.

The chain links TRBV7-2 to TRBJ2-1; TRBD2 might be the D (6 bases). V shed 3 bases and J shed 2 bases, with 11 bases lying between them. There are 15 residues in the CDR3. Germline V lookup: CDR1 SGHTA, CDR2 FQGNSA. DNA of the CDR3: TGTGCCAGCAGCTTGGCCGGGACTGCCTACAATGAGCAGTTCTTC. It yields the protein CASSLAGTAYNEQFF.

This clone was seen a single time. The V call is TRBV11-2, the J call TRBJ2-1, with D tentatively TRBD2 (7 bases). Germline V lookup: CDR1 SGHAT, CDR2 FQNNGV. The CDR3 sequence is 17 residues long. The ends were cut back, 5 bases at V and 1 base at J, with 18 bases in the middle. CDR3 sequence (DNA): TGTGCCAGCAGCCGTACCTTTCGGGGGGCTTCCTACAATGAGCAGTTCTTC. The encoded protein is CASSRTFRGASYNEQFF. The full variable domain, its missing parts supplied by reference TRBV11-2 and TRBJ2-1, is EAGVAQSPRYKIIEKRQSVAFWCNPISGHATLYWYQQILGQGPKLLIQFQNNGVVDDSQLPKDRFSAERLKGVDSTLKIQPAKLEDSAVYLCASSRTFRGASYNEQFFGPGTRLTVL.

The DNA of the CDR3 is TGCGCCAGCAGCTTGCGACAATTCACAGATACGCAGTATTTT. This translates into CASSLRQFTDTQYF. V gene TRBV5-1 combines with J gene TRBJ2-3; D gene unclear. Germline V gives CDR1 SGHRS, CDR2 YFSETQ. This CDR3 spans 14 amino acids. V lost 1 base and J 2 bases, leaving 8 bases between the germline ends.